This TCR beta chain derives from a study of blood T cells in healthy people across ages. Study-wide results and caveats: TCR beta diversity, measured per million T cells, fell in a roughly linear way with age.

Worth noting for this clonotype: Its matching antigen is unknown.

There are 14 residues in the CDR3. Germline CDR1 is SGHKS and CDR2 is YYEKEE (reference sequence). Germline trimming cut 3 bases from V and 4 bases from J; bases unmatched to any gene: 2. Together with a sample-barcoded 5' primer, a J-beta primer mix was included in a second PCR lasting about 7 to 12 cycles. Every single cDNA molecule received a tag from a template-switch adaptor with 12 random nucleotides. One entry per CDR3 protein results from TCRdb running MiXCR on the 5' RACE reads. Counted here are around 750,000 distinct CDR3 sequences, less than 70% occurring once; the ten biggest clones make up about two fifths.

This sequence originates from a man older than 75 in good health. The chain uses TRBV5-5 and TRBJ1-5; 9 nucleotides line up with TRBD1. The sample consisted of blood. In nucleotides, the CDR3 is TGTGCCAGCAGCTCACAGGGGGCTAATCAGCCCCAGCATTTT. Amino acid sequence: CASSSQGANQPQHF.